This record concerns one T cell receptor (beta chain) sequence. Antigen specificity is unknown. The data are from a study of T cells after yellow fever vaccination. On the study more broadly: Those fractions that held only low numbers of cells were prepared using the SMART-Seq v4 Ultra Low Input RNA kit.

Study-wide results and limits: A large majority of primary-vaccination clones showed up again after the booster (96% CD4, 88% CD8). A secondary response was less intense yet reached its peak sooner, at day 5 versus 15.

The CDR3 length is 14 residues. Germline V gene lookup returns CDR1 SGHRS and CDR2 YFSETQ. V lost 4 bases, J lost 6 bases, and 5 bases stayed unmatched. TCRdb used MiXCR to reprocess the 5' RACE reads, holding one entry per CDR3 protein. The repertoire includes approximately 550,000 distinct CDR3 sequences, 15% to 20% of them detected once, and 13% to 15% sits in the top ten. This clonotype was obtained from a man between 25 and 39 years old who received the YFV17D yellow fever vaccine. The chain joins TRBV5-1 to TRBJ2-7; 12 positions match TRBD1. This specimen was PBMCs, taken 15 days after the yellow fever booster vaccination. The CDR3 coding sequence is TGCGCCAGCAGCCGGGGACAGGGGGCAGGCGAGCAGTACTTC. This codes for CASSRGQGAGEQYF.